One sample yielded the 8 T cell receptor beta chains listed below, sequenced in a study of T cells in Graves' hyperthyroidism and ophthalmopathy. TCR beta CDR3 sequences were amplified from RNA transcripts. First-round RT-PCR of the TCR CDR3 relied on the HTBI primer set. One entry per CDR3 protein results from TCRdb running MiXCR on the multiplex PCR reads. In the table there are 35,000 to 45,000 distinct CDR3 sequences, around 53% of which are singletons. Sequenced: blood. The origin of the receptors is a man aged 35 to 55 with Graves' ophthalmopathy.

This clonotype is medium-sized in the sample. V is TRBV29-1 and J is TRBJ2-3, with 11 bases that match TRBD2. The CDR3 has 13 residues. The germline V gene has CDR1 SQVTM and CDR2 ANQGSEA. Trimming removed 6 bases from V and 5 bases from J; junction bases left unmatched: 4. CDR3 sequence: CSVVAGGIDTQYF. CDR3 nucleotides: TGCAGCGTGGTAGCGGGAGGGATAGATACGCAGTATTTT.

This clonotype occurred many times. This chain uses TRBV7-9 with TRBJ2-4; a weak D match, TRBD2 (6 bases). Germline CDR1 reads SEHNR; CDR2 reads FQNEAQ (reference sequence). The ends were cut back, 2 bases at V and 2 bases at J, with 13 bases in the middle. The CDR3 has 16 amino acids. The CDR3 spells CASSLSWRGPKNIQYF. The CDR3 DNA is TGTGCCAGCAGCTTATCTTGGAGGGGACCCAAAAACATTCAGTACTTC.

The chain employs TRBV20-1 and TRBJ2-7; 7 positions match TRBD1. CDR1 and CDR2 from the germline V gene are DFQATT and SNEGSKA (reference sequence). The ends lost 5 bases at V and 11 bases at J; junction bases unmatched: 3. There are 9 residues in the CDR3. CDR3 nucleotide sequence: TGCAGTGCTGTTGACAGGGAGTACTTC. It encodes CSAVDREYF.

Regarding this clonotype: Sequence at one end of the junction differs from germline and may be a read error. The chain carries TRBV7-2 and TRBJ2-7; D is unresolved. Germline loops: CDR1 SGHTA, CDR2 FQGNSA. The CDR3 sequence is 15 residues long. The CDR3 loop reads CASSDARNAFYEQYF. The CDR3 DNA is TGTGCTAGCAGTGACGCGCGGAACGCATTCTACGAGCAGTACTTC. The full variable domain, rest sourced from reference TRBV7-2 and TRBJ2-7, is GAGVSQSPSNKVTEKGKDVELRCDPISGHTALYWYRQSLGQGLEFLIYFQGNSAPDKSGLPSDRFSAERTGGSVSTLTIQRTQQEDSAVYLCASSDARNAFYEQYFGPGTRLTVT.

This clonotype was recorded many times. This chain joins TRBV2 and TRBJ2-6; D not resolved. The CDR3 is made up of 14 amino acids. Trimming stripped 3 bases from V and 6 bases from J, with 9 bases between. The germline V gene encodes CDR1 SNHLY and CDR2 FYNNEI. The CDR3 sequence: CASSEGFEANVLTF. DNA for the CDR3: TGTGCCAGCAGTGAGGGTTTCGAGGCCAACGTCCTGACTTTC.

This clonotype was counted many times. The V call is TRBV5-1, the J call TRBJ2-7, with TRBD2 matching 10 bases. Germline values: CDR1 SGHRS, CDR2 YFSETQ. V lost 6 bases to trimming and J lost 4 bases; unmatched junction nucleotides: 7. The CDR3 loop spans 14 amino acids. As DNA, the CDR3 is TGCGCCAGCACCCCTAGCGGGAGCCGGTACGAGCAGTACTTC. As protein: CASTPSGSRYEQYF.

Only a few counts were recorded for this clonotype. This chain connects TRBV28 to TRBJ2-4; no reliable D call. CDR3 length equals 15 residues. CDR1 is MDHEN, CDR2 SYDVKM, per germline. V dropped 6 bases and J dropped 0 bases, with 12 bases sitting between them. The chain's CDR3 is CASSSWRIAKNIQYF. The CDR3 nucleotides are TGTGCCAGCAGCTCATGGCGAATAGCCAAAAACATTCAGTACTTC.

This clonotype came up many times. This chain connects TRBV6-2 or TRBV6-3 to TRBJ2-5, with a tentative D call TRBD1 (5 bases). The CDR3 extends over 14 amino acids. V lost 0 bases and J lost 5, with 10 bases in between. Germline CDR1 and CDR2: MNHEY and SVGEGT. The CDR3 here is CASSYSDSLETQYF. In DNA, the CDR3 is TGTGCCAGCAGTTACTCCGACAGCTTGGAGACCCAGTACTTC.